The rows below give T cell receptor beta chains drawn from one sample of a study of blood T cell repertoires in COVID-19. This table comes from immunoSEQ multiplex PCR, and its TCRdb copy is limited to in-frame clones, with some not included. The repertoire holds 200,000 to 250,000 clones, with roughly 80% as singletons. What was sequenced was peripheral blood. The receptors originated from a woman aged 25 to 39 who had recovered from COVID-19. Both conserved end residues are part of each CDR3. Each record gives: V gene, J gene, clone size, CDR3 protein. Part of the rows lack a size; the others show once, few, many or a class for expanded clones.

TRBV5-6,TRBJ1-5,-,CASSLGRINQPQHF
TRBV7-2,TRBJ2-7,-,CASSRDRGYEQYF
TRBV6-1,TRBJ2-7,-,CASSGRGLGLAVPYEQYF
TRBV24-1,TRBJ2-1,-,CATSDAVDEQFF
TRBV15,TRBJ2-2,once,CATSSRQVKTTGELFF
TRBV5-1,TRBJ2-7,-,CASSLALAGEQYF
TRBV29-1,TRBJ2-1,-,CSVSGLVPLGSYNEQFF
TRBV6-5,TRBJ2-1,-,CASSRTSGTYNEQFF
TRBV6-5,TRBJ1-5,-,CASRPWGPNQPQHF
TRBV2,TRBJ2-5,-,CASSDWSGGETQYF